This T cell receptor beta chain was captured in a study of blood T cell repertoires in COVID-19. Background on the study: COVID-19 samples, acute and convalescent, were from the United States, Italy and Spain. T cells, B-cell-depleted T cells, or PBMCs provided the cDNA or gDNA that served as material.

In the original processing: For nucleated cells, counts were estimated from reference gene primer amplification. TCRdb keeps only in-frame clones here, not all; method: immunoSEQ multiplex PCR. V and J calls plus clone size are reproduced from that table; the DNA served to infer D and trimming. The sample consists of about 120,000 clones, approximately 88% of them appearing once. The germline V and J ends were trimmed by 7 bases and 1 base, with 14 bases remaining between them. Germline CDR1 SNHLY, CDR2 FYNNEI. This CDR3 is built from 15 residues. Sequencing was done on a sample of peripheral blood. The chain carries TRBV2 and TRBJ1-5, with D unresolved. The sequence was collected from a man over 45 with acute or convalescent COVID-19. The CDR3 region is CASNVGARSNQPQHF. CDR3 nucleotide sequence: TGTGCCAGCAACGTCGGAGCGAGGAGCAATCAGCCCCAGCATTTT.